What follows are 5 T cell receptor beta chains derived from one specimen sequenced in a study of blood T cells in healthy people across ages. It was with a sample-barcoded 5' primer and a J-beta primer mix that a second PCR of about 6 to 12 cycles was run. TCRdb reprocessed the 5' RACE reads with MiXCR, giving one entry per CDR3 protein. The top ten clones hold about 13% of a sample with 600,000 to 800,000 distinct CDR3 sequences, over 40% of them seen once. Sequenced sample: blood. Every receptor here comes from a woman aged 80 or over in good health.

This clonotype was detected ten times or more. The chain recombines TRBV4-1 with TRBJ1-6; 8 positions agree with TRBD1. With 3 bases clipped from V and 9 bases from J, the junction kept 10 bases outside the gene matches. The CDR3 has 16 amino acids. Germline values: CDR1 MGHRA, CDR2 YSYEKL. The CDR3 DNA sequence: TGCGCCAGCAGCCACCCCCCCGGACAGGGATCTTCACCCCTCCACTTT. Its translation is CASSHPPGQGSSPLHF.

About this clonotype itself: This could be a read error, since a much larger clone is one nucleotide away. The rearrangement uses TRBV5-1 and TRBJ2-1, with 7 nucleotides matching TRBD2. The CDR3 has 16 residues. Germline CDR1 is SGHRS and CDR2 is YFSETQ. Here the CDR3 DNA reads TGCGCCAGCGGCTTGGGCGGGGGAACCTTTTACAATGAGCAGTTCTTC. It codes for CASGLGGGTFYNEQFF. Full variable domain (missing parts from reference TRBV5-1 and TRBJ2-1): KAGVTQTPRYLIKTRGQQVTLSCSPISGHRSVSWYQQTPGQGLQFLFEYFSETQRNKGNFPGRFSGRQFSNSRSEMNVSTLELGDSALYLCASGLGGGTFYNEQFFGPGTRLTVL.

The chain employs TRBV7-9 and TRBJ2-7, with D uncertain. The ends were cut back, 2 bases at V and 4 bases at J, with 6 bases in the middle. Germline assignment: CDR1 SEHNR and CDR2 FQNEAQ (reference sequence). This CDR3 region has 12 residues. The CDR3 here is CASSLYQYEQYF. The CDR3 region has the DNA TGTGCCAGCAGCTTATATCAGTACGAGCAGTACTTC.

Turning to this clonotype: This could be a read error, since a much larger clone is one nucleotide away. The V and J genes are TRBV5-1 and TRBJ2-1, with TRBD1 matching over 7 bases. The germline V gene encodes CDR1 SGHRS and CDR2 YFSETQ. The CDR3 sequence is 13 residues long. The CDR3 nucleotides are TGCGTCAGCAGATCGACAGGGTTGGGTGAGCAGTTCTTC. Amino acids: CVSRSTGLGEQFF. The entire variable domain, with the rest obtained from reference TRBV5-1 and TRBJ2-1, is as follows: KAGVTQTPRYLIKTRGQQVTLSCSPISGHRSVSWYQQTPGQGLQFLFEYFSETQRNKGNFPGRFSGRQFSNSRSEMNVSTLELGDSALYLCVSRSTGLGEQFFGPGTRLTVL.

As for this clonotype: It may be a read error: a sequence one base away is much more abundant. The chain carries TRBV25-1 and TRBJ2-7; a weak D match, TRBD2 (5 bases). Germline V gene data show CDR1 as MGHDK and CDR2 as SYGVNS. The CDR3 length is 12 residues. This chain's CDR3 is CTSNGMAYEQYF. The CDR3 nucleotides read TGTACCAGCAACGGGATGGCCTACGAGCAGTACTTC.